The 20 T cell receptor beta chains given below trace back to one sample, sequenced in a study of beta chain features in type 1 diabetes. TCRB transcripts that were expressed got sequenced, as all of the isolated RNA had been reverse transcribed. Data came from immunoSEQ multiplex PCR; TCRdb stores just in-frame clones and leaves some out. The table shows about 270,000 clones, with roughly an eighth occurring only once. Study findings and constraints: Shortening that was moderate but significant affected the TCRB CDR3s of Type 1 diabetes patients in all four CD4+ subsets.

No cognate antigen is known for these TCRs. Sequences were obtained from naive CD4+ T cells from blood. Source of these receptors: a man aged 25-45 years with type 1 diabetes.

This clone was counted a few times. This same CDR3 is encoded by further DNA sequences in the sample. The V call is TRBV28, the J call TRBJ2-7; D unclear. V lost 8 bases and J lost 3, with 5 bases in between. CDR3 length: 10 residues. The germline gives CDR1 MDHEN, CDR2 SYDVKM. The CDR3 coding sequence is TGTGCCAGCTCACTCTACGAGCAGTACTTC. Its protein is CASSLYEQYF.

This sequence joins TRBV5-1 and TRBJ2-2; 8 bases are a match to TRBD1. The CDR3 is 14 amino acids. J lost 4 bases, V lost 4 bases, and 3 bases had no gene match. Germline CDR1 reads SGHRS; CDR2 reads YFSETQ. The CDR3 coding sequence is TGCGCCAGCAGCGCCGGGACAGGCACCGGGGAGCTGTTTTTT. It translates to CASSAGTGTGELFF.

This clone was detected only a few times. For the CDR3, the DNA is TGCGCCAGCAGCCAAGGACAGGGGGCTGGTTATGGTTCCTACGAGCAGTACTTC. This sequence encodes CASSQGQGAGYGSYEQYF. The chain is built from TRBV4-3 and TRBJ2-7; 10 bases align to TRBD1. The CDR3 loop spans 18 amino acids. CDR1 LGHNA and CDR2 YSLEER come from the germline V gene. Trimming at V came to 1 base and at J to 1 base, leaving 10 bases not matched to a gene.

This clone was seen only a few times. The genes are TRBV5-1 and TRBJ2-7; TRBD1 is a possible D gene (7 bases). CDR3 size: 14 residues. Trimming left V 5 bases short and J 6 bases short, with 18 bases between. CDR1 SGHRS and CDR2 YFSETQ come from the germline V gene. CDR3 bases: TGCGCCAGCAGAGGACATTACAGGGGAGGCGAGCAGTACTTC. This gives the protein CASRGHYRGGEQYF.

The chain couples TRBV9 to TRBJ2-3; 8 bases are a match to TRBD2. Looked up from germline, CDR1 is SGDLS and CDR2 is YYNGEE. The V gene end was trimmed by 0 bases and the J gene end by 6 bases; junction bases not matched to a gene: 9. The CDR3 has 16 amino acids. The CDR3 DNA follows: TGTGCCAGCAGCGTAGGGGGGGAGCGGGGGCCGGATACGCAGTATTTT. Its protein product is CASSVGGERGPDTQYF. Combining the CDR3 with reference TRBV9 and TRBJ2-3 gives the whole variable domain DSGVTQTPKHLITATGQRVTLRCSPRSGDLSVYWYQQSLDQGLQFLIQYYNGEERAKGNILERFSAQQFPDLHSELNLSSLELGDSALYFCASSVGGERGPDTQYFGPGTRLTVL.

This clone was seen a few times. The rearrangement links TRBV18 to TRBJ2-7; D not resolved. Germline V gives CDR1 KGHSH, CDR2 LQKENI. This CDR3 has 12 amino acids. V was trimmed by 0 bases and J by 4 bases, leaving 4 bases between them. DNA of the CDR3: TGTGCCAGCTCACCACCAGCATACGAGCAGTACTTC. Amino acid sequence: CASSPPAYEQYF.

This clone has only a few counts. The V call is TRBV18, the J call TRBJ2-5, with unresolved D. Trimming took 3 bases from V and 1 from J, leaving 3 bases between them. Germline V gives CDR1 KGHSH, CDR2 LQKENI. The CDR3 totals 12 residues. CDR3 nucleotides: TGTGCCAGCTCACCCCTCCAAGAGACCCAGTACTTC. This translates into CASSPLQETQYF.

A few counts support this clone. J is TRBJ2-7 and V is TRBV5-4; TRBD2 matches at 16 bases. Trimming removed 0 bases from V and 8 bases from J; junction bases left unmatched: 2. Germline CDR1 SGHNT, CDR2 YYREEE (reference sequence). There are 15 residues in the CDR3. CDR3 residues: CASSLGGLAGGQQYF. CDR3 nucleotides: TGTGCCAGCAGCTTGGGGGGACTAGCGGGAGGGCAGCAGTACTTC.

The chain couples TRBV19 to TRBJ1-1; no reliable D call. V was shortened by 3 bases and J by 0 bases, with 11 bases between the two germline ends. CDR1 is LNHDA, CDR2 SQIVND, per germline (reference sequence). The CDR3 covers 15 residues. CDR3 protein: CASSILADMNTEAFF. The CDR3 DNA sequence: TGTGCCAGTAGTATCCTTGCAGACATGAACACTGAAGCTTTCTTT.

This chain joins TRBV14 and TRBJ2-3; 8 bases align to TRBD2. V lost 5 bases and J lost 10; bases outside the gene matches: 2. This CDR3 is 11 amino acids long. From germline, CDR1 is SGHDN and CDR2 FVKESK. CDR3 sequence reads: CASSAGGAQYF. As DNA, the CDR3 is TGTGCCAGCAGCGCCGGGGGGGCGCAGTATTTT.

The chain uses TRBV28 and TRBJ2-5, with TRBD1 identical over 12 bases. This CDR3 contains 13 residues. Germline lookup yields CDR1 MDHEN and CDR2 SYDVKM. The chain's CDR3 is CGSGDRGRKTQYF. The CDR3 nucleotides are TGTGGATCAGGGGACAGGGGGCGAAAGACCCAGTACTTC.

The V call is TRBV6-6, the J call TRBJ2-7, with TRBD2 matching over 11 bases. This CDR3 is built from 16 residues. Germline V gene sequence: CDR1 MNHNY, CDR2 SVGAGI (reference sequence). V was clipped by 2 bases and J by 7 bases; unmatched bases: 10. The DNA of the CDR3 is TGTGCCAGCAGTTACGGTCTAGCGGGAGGTCTGGGGGAGCAGTACTTC. It specifies CASSYGLAGGLGEQYF.

This clone showed up just a few times. The V and J genes are TRBV2 and TRBJ2-7; 11 bases fit TRBD2. CDR1 and CDR2 (germline): SNHLY, FYNNEI. CDR3 size: 12 residues. The J segment lost 6 bases and the V segment lost 8 bases, leaving 3 bases of the junction unmatched. The CDR3 bases are TGTGCCAGCCGACTAGCGGGAAGCGAGCAGTACTTC. Translation gives CASRLAGSEQYF. The entire variable domain, with the rest obtained from reference TRBV2 and TRBJ2-7, is as follows: EPEVTQTPSHQVTQMGQEVILRCVPISNHLYFYWYRQILGQKVEFLVSFYNNEISEKSEIFDDQFSVERPDGSNFTLKIRSTKLEDSAMYFCASRLAGSEQYFGPGTRLTVT.

This clone was detected a few times. The chain uses TRBV27 and TRBJ2-1, with 7 bases matching TRBD2. This CDR3 contains 13 residues. The germline CDR1 and CDR2 sequences are MNHEY and SMNVEV (reference sequence). Trimming took 6 bases from V and 7 from J; bases not matched to a gene: 6. The CDR3 protein is CASRLAFENEQFF. For the CDR3, the DNA is TGTGCCAGCAGACTAGCGTTTGAGAATGAGCAGTTCTTC.

The V call is TRBV5-1, the J call TRBJ2-1; weak D call: TRBD2 (6 bases). The V gene's germline CDR1 is SGHRS and CDR2 YFSETQ. The CDR3 spans 15 residues. V lost 0 bases, J lost 3 bases, and 10 bases lay in between. CDR3 in DNA: TGCGCCAGCAGCTTGGCGGGAGCCGACTACAATGAGCAGTTCTTC. Its protein product is CASSLAGADYNEQFF.

V usage is TRBV7-2 and J usage is TRBJ2-7; 13 positions agree with TRBD2. The CDR3 consists of 16 residues. V was pared by 5 bases and J by 4 bases, with 8 bases of the junction left unmatched. Germline CDR1 and CDR2: SGHTA and FQGNSA. The CDR3 region is CASSPGLAGIGYEQYF. CDR3 coding DNA: TGTGCCAGCAGCCCGGGACTAGCGGGAATCGGGTACGAGCAGTACTTC.

The chain couples TRBV5-1 to TRBJ2-3; 9 bases line up with TRBD2. CDR3 length: 17 amino acids. After removal of 6 bases from V and 2 bases from J, the junction contained 13 bases not matched to a gene. Per the germline V gene, CDR1 is SGHRS and CDR2 is YFSETQ. The CDR3 region has the DNA TGCGCCAGCAACCGAGCGGGAGGCCCTGGGTCCACAGATACGCAGTATTTT. Translating it yields CASNRAGGPGSTDTQYF.

This clone was seen a few times. The chain has TRBV27 and TRBJ2-1, with D tentatively TRBD2 (5 bases). Germline V gene lookup returns CDR1 MNHEY and CDR2 SMNVEV (reference sequence). The CDR3 is 15 residues long. The germline V and J ends were trimmed by 3 bases and 6 bases, with 15 bases remaining between them. The DNA for the CDR3 is TGTGCCAGCAGTTTGATGAGGGTTTCTTTCAATGAGCAGTTCTTC. It translates to CASSLMRVSFNEQFF.

This clone was observed a few times. V is TRBV7-3 and J is TRBJ2-3, with 10 positions matching TRBD2. Germline CDR1 and CDR2: SGHTA and FQGTGA. Losses at the gene ends were 5 bases for V and 0 bases for J; bases not matched to a gene: 11. The CDR3 spans 18 residues. The CDR3: CASSPKGLAGASTDTQYF. DNA of the CDR3: TGTGCCAGCAGCCCTAAGGGGCTAGCGGGGGCTAGCACAGATACGCAGTATTTT.

This clone was recorded a few times. This sequence joins TRBV5-1 and TRBJ1-2, with 9 nucleotides matching TRBD1. The CDR3 sequence is 15 residues long. Per germline, CDR1 SGHRS and CDR2 YFSETQ. V was clipped by 3 bases and J by 3 bases; unmatched bases: 6. The CDR3 region is CASSSQGAGDYGYTF. The CDR3, as DNA: TGCGCCAGCAGCTCACAGGGGGCGGGTGACTATGGCTACACCTTC.